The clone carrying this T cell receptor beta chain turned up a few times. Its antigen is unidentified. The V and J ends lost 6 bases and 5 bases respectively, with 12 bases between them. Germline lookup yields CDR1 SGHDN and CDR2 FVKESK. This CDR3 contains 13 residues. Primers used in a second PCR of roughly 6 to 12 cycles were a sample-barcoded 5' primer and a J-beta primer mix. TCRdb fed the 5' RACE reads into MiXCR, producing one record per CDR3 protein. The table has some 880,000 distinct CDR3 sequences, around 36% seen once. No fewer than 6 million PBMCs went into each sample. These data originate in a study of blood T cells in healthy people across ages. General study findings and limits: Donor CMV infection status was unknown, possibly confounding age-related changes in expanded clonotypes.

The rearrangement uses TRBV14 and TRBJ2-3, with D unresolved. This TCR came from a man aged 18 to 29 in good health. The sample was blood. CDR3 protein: CASSYVKGDTQYF. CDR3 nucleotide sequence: TGTGCCAGCAGTTACGTCAAGGGAGATACGCAGTATTTT.